This T cell receptor (beta chain) was captured in a study of OX40 agonist ivuxolimab in advanced cancers. Study-wide results and caveats: At 0.1 to 3.0 mg/kg and by week 6, CD4+ and CD8+ T cells in the blood had expanded clonally. Among T cells, CD8+ cells averaged more expanded clones than CD4+ cells. Some patients who did not respond also had low normalized T-cell clonal expansion.

Concerning this clone itself: The antigen is undetermined.

Data came from immunoSEQ multiplex PCR; TCRdb stores just in-frame clones and leaves some out. The sample carries approximately 52,000 clones, approximately 84% recorded once. CDR3 length equals 15 residues. Germline CDR1 is MNHNY and CDR2 is SVGAGI (reference sequence). V gave up 2 bases and J gave up 0 bases; unmatched junction bases: 2. This sequence originates from an adult with an advanced solid tumor such as melanoma, head and neck, liver or kidney cancer. The chain has TRBV6-6 and TRBJ1-1; the match to TRBD1 covers 8 bases. Sample: CD4+ or CD8+ T cells sorted from blood, taken in a trial of the OX40 agonist ivuxolimab. In nucleotides, the CDR3 is TGTGCCAGCAGTTACCGGACAGGGATGAACACTGAAGCTTTCTTT. Amino acids: CASSYRTGMNTEAFF.